These 6 T cell receptor beta chains were all obtained from the same sample, sequenced in a study of healthy donors' naive CD4 and CD8 T cells. TCR libraries were built from 450 to 650 ng of total RNA by linear amplification. TCRdb passed the reads through MiXCR, listing each CDR3 protein once. The data contain about 200,000 distinct CDR3 sequences, over 60% of them singletons. Material: naive CD4+ and CD8+ T cells sorted from blood, pooled from several donors. These receptor sequences come from a pool of human donors in good health; the sample pools cells from several healthy donors.

V is TRBV19 and J is TRBJ1-1; TRBD1 matches at 10 bases. The CDR3 runs 14 residues. Trimming cost V 5 bases and J 5 bases; bases outside gene matches: 5. The germline gives CDR1 LNHDA, CDR2 SQIVND (reference sequence). The CDR3 nucleotides read TGTGCCAGTAGTGTCTGGACAGGGGGTACTGAAGCTTTCTTT. Amino acid sequence: CASSVWTGGTEAFF. The variable domain in full, completed from reference TRBV19 and TRBJ1-1, reads DGGITQSPKYLFRKEGQNVTLSCEQNLNHDAMYWYRQDPGQGLRLIYYSQIVNDFQKGDIAEGYSVSREKKESFPLTVTSAQKNPTAFYLCASSVWTGGTEAFFGQGTRLTVV.

This clonotype was seen only a few times. The germline gene is not matched at one end of the junction; a read error may be the cause. The chain combines TRBV27 with TRBJ1-1; 9 nucleotides line up with TRBD1. Germline V CDR1 and CDR2: MNHEY, SMNVEV (reference sequence). The CDR3 is made up of 17 amino acids. The CDR3 spells CASSLGPGTGTSTEAFF. The CDR3 bases are TGTGCTAGCAGTCTCGGTCCCGGGACAGGGACGAGCACTGAAGCTTTCTTT.

V gene TRBV29-1 combines with J gene TRBJ2-7; D may be TRBD2 (5 bases). The V end was cut by 6 bases, the J end by 6 bases, with 24 bases between. The CDR3 is made up of 15 amino acids. Germline V gene sequence: CDR1 SQVTM, CDR2 ANQGSEA. The CDR3 sequence: CSVAVTFGDSREQYF. The CDR3 bases are TGCAGCGTCGCCGTAACCTTCGGGGATTCGCGCGAGCAGTACTTC.

This clonotype was seen a handful of times. The gene calls are TRBV29-1 and TRBJ2-1, with 9 bases aligning to TRBD1. This CDR3 comprises 15 residues. From germline, CDR1 is SQVTM and CDR2 ANQGSEA. The J segment lost 8 bases and the V segment lost 6 bases, leaving 14 bases of the junction unmatched. The CDR3 DNA reads as TGCAGCGTCCAACCGGGACAGGGTGTGGTGTATGAGCAGTTCTTC. Amino acids: CSVQPGQGVVYEQFF.

V usage is TRBV5-1 and J usage is TRBJ2-5; perhaps TRBD2 as D (6 bases). Germline V CDR1 and CDR2: SGHRS, YFSETQ. This CDR3 has 14 residues. V was shortened by 7 bases and J by 1 base, with 14 bases between the two germline ends. CDR3 in amino acids: CASFKGGLQETQYF. The CDR3 DNA reads as TGCGCCAGCTTTAAAGGAGGGCTCCAAGAGACCCAGTACTTC.

The gene calls are TRBV6-5 and TRBJ1-1, with D maybe TRBD1 (6 bases). This CDR3 is 13 amino acids long. Germline CDR1 and CDR2: MNHEY and SVGAGI. The V end was cut by 5 bases, the J end by 1 base, with 8 bases between. DNA of the CDR3: TGTGCCAGCAGTCACAGGGAGAACACTGAAGCTTTCTTT. Its translation: CASSHRENTEAFF.